Below are 10 T cell receptor beta chains sequenced from a single sample in a study of human T cells and chemical hapten exposure. The time point is: patch test 1, 2 weeks after DPC sensitization. Treatment given: therapeutic diphenylcyclopropenone sensitization with weekly scalp DPC. MiXCR was run by TCRdb on the RACE reads, yielding one entry per CDR3 protein. The table lists approximately 340,000 distinct CDR3 sequences, 5.5% to 8% of them singletons. Material: whole blood, obtained in connection with sensitization to the hapten diphenylcyclopropenone (DPC). The source of these receptors is a woman younger than 35 with alopecia areata. Some clones in this sample may be carry-over from other donors' samples.

The V call is TRBV27, the J call TRBJ2-1; TRBD2 matches at 8 bases. The CDR3 sequence is 18 residues long. Germline V gene sequence: CDR1 MNHEY, CDR2 SMNVEV (reference sequence). With V trimmed by 5 bases and J by 4 bases, 16 bases remained unmatched. This CDR3 is CASSPTRPLRGAYNEQFF. Here the CDR3 DNA reads TGTGCCAGCAGTCCGACCCGTCCATTGCGGGGGGCGTACAATGAGCAGTTCTTC.

This clonotype appeared many times. The rearrangement joins TRBV12-3 or TRBV12-4 to TRBJ2-1; D is perhaps TRBD1 or TRBD2 (7 bases each). CDR3 length: 15 amino acids. Trimming took off 1 base at V and 5 bases at J, with 12 bases between the two ends. The CDR3: CASSLGQGGDNEQFF. CDR3 nucleotides: TGTGCCAGCAGTTTAGGGCAGGGGGGGGACAATGAGCAGTTCTTC.

This clonotype was seen more than once but under ten times. The chain has TRBV28 and TRBJ2-6; the D call may be TRBD1 or TRBD2 (6 bases each). Trimming removed 4 bases at V and 2 bases at J, with 18 bases between. Germline V gives CDR1 MDHEN, CDR2 SYDVKM. The CDR3 length is 18 residues. The CDR3 region has the DNA TGTGCCAGCAGTTCGGGAGACAGGTTCCAGCCTGGGGCCAACGTCCTGACTTTC. Protein: CASSSGDRFQPGANVLTF.

This clonotype turned up a few times. The rearrangement joins TRBV29-1 to TRBJ2-5, with TRBD1 matching 8 bases. In germline, CDR1 is SQVTM, CDR2 ANQGSEA. The CDR3 loop spans 14 amino acids. The V segment lost 2 bases and the J segment 5 bases; nucleotides outside the gene matches: 7. The CDR3 nucleotides are TGCAGCGTTGAAAGCCAGGGGGCGGGGGAGACCCAGTACTTC. This codes for CSVESQGAGETQYF. The full variable domain, completed using reference TRBV29-1 and TRBJ2-5, is SAVISQKPSRDICQRGTSLTIQCQVDSQVTMMFWYRQQPGQSLTLIATANQGSEATYESGFVIDKFPISRPNLTFSTLTVSNMSPEDSSIYLCSVESQGAGETQYFGPGTRLLVL.

The genes are TRBV11-3 and TRBJ1-4, with 9 bases that match TRBD1. The V gene end was trimmed by 2 bases and the J gene end by 5 bases; junction bases not matched to a gene: 3. Looked up from germline, CDR1 is SGHNT and CDR2 is YENEEA. The CDR3 sequence is 15 residues long. In DNA, the CDR3 is TGTGCCAGCAGCTTAAGGACAGGGGACAATGAAAAACTGTTTTTT. The encoded protein is CASSLRTGDNEKLFF.

This clonotype was observed a few times. The V gene is TRBV27, the J gene TRBJ2-5, with D perhaps matching TRBD1 (6 bases). The CDR3 sequence is 17 residues long. CDR1 is MNHEY, CDR2 SMNVEV, per germline (reference sequence). With 2 bases removed from V and 2 bases from J, the gap between germline ends came to 18 bases. CDR3 sequence reads: CASSLTGIGLGQETQYF. The CDR3, as DNA: TGTGCCAGCAGTTTAACAGGGATAGGGTTAGGGCAAGAGACCCAGTACTTC.

The chain combines TRBV5-1 with TRBJ2-1; 7 nucleotides agree with TRBD2. Germline CDR1 and CDR2: SGHRS and YFSETQ. J was trimmed by 7 bases and V by 4 bases; bases with no gene match: 8. The CDR3 is made up of 14 amino acids. This CDR3 is CASSPGLLTNEQFF. CDR3 nucleotides: TGCGCCAGCAGCCCGGGACTACTGACAAATGAGCAGTTCTTC.

Only a few counts were recorded for this clonotype. The chain couples TRBV10-3 to TRBJ1-4; D might be TRBD1 (5 bases). CDR3 length: 13 residues. Per germline, CDR1 ENHRY and CDR2 SYGVKD. The ends were cut back, 4 bases at V and 8 bases at J, with 11 bases in the middle. CDR3 sequence reads: CAISGREDEKLFF. Written as DNA, the CDR3 is TGTGCCATCAGTGGCAGGGAGGACGAAAAACTGTTTTTT.

Only a few counts were recorded for this clonotype. The chain couples TRBV3-1 to TRBJ1-1, with D maybe TRBD1 (5 bases). The V and J ends lost 4 bases and 4 bases respectively, with 10 bases between them. The length of the CDR3 is 13 residues. Germline V gives CDR1 LGHDT, CDR2 YNNKEL (reference sequence). CDR3 sequence: CASSLQRGTEAFF. The CDR3 DNA sequence: TGTGCCAGCAGCCTCCAAAGGGGCACTGAAGCTTTCTTT.

The table lists this clonotype with a few counts. The V call is TRBV18, the J call TRBJ2-5; 9 bases are shared with TRBD1. Unmatched junction bases numbered 10, after V lost 1 base and J lost 1 base. The CDR3 covers 18 residues. CDR1 is KGHSH, CDR2 LQKENI, per germline. The CDR3 DNA reads as TGTGCCAGCTCACCACGGTTTATGGGACAGGGATTCCAAGAGACCCAGTACTTC. Residues: CASSPRFMGQGFQETQYF. The full variable domain, in which reference TRBV18 and TRBJ2-5 provide the parts outside the CDR3, is NAGVMQNPRHLVRRRGQEARLRCSPMKGHSHVYWYRQLPEEGLKFMVYLQKENIIDESGMPKERFSAEFPKEGPSILRIQQVVRGDSAAYFCASSPRFMGQGFQETQYFGPGTRLLVL.